The entry below gives a single T cell receptor (beta chain) sequence along with its context. What it recognizes is unknown. This sample was taken from a study of response to subunit inactivated influenza vaccine. General study results and limits: Authors suggested few new T cells are recruited by each seasonal influenza vaccination.

TCRdb re-called the RT-PCR reads with MiXCR, one entry per CDR3 protein. The sample shows about 480,000 distinct CDR3 sequences, about 25% of them seen only once. The CDR3 is 11 residues long. Germline V gene lookup returns CDR1 DFQATT and CDR2 SNEGSKA (reference sequence). Trimming removed 6 bases at V and 6 bases at J, with 11 bases between. This TCR was sampled from a man in his fifties or sixties who received an inactivated influenza vaccine. The input for sequencing was CD4+ T cells sorted from PBMCs, taken 5 days after vaccination. The chain has TRBV20-1 and TRBJ2-5; possibly TRBD1 for D (5 bases). Here the CDR3 reads CSAQGEKTQYF. In DNA, the CDR3 is TGCAGTGCCCAGGGCGAAAAGACCCAGTACTTC.